These 18 T cell receptor beta chains originate from one sample sequenced in a study of regulatory T cells in long-lasting Graves disease. Assembly of TCR beta libraries relied on iRepertoire HTBI primers together with Arm-PCR of CDR3 regions. TCRdb re-called the multiplex PCR reads with MiXCR, one entry per CDR3 protein. The table has 390,000 or so distinct CDR3 sequences, around 23% seen once. Time point meaning: persistent/refractory GD, antithyroid drugs over 5 years with positive TRAb. After RNA was extracted from PBMCs, the TCR library was made from it. Material: peripheral blood mononuclear cells (PBMCs), obtained when the disease was refractory, from a patient treated with antithyroid drugs. These receptors all stem from a woman in her thirties or forties with Graves disease.

This clonotype was detected ten times or more. This chain links TRBV27 with TRBJ1-1; 8 bases fit TRBD1. CDR3 length: 15 residues. Germline V CDR1 and CDR2: MNHEY, SMNVEV (reference sequence). The ends lost 4 bases at V and 3 bases at J; junction bases unmatched: 7. Here the CDR3 DNA reads TGTGCCAGCAGTTCTAGACAGGGGTCTTACACTGAAGCTTTCTTT. It translates to CASSSRQGSYTEAFF.

This clonotype was observed at least ten times. The genes are TRBV2 and TRBJ1-5; D unresolved. CDR1 and CDR2 from the germline V gene are SNHLY and FYNNEI. V lost 3 bases to trimming and J lost 9 bases, with 9 bases between them. The CDR3 loop spans 12 amino acids. The DNA of the CDR3 is TGTGCCAGCAGTGAGACCGGTTGGCCCCAGCATTTT. Encoded protein: CASSETGWPQHF.

The rearrangement uses TRBV12-3 or TRBV12-4 and TRBJ2-2; D remains unclear. The CDR3 covers 14 residues. Trimming removed 5 bases from V and 2 bases from J, with 9 bases in between. The CDR3 loop reads CASSPNKNTGELFF. The CDR3 DNA reads TGTGCCAGCAGTCCCAACAAAAACACCGGGGAGCTGTTTTTT.

J is TRBJ1-3 and V is TRBV9, with D perhaps matching TRBD1 (5 bases). Trimming removed 0 bases from V and 4 bases from J, with 11 bases in between. CDR1 is SGDLS and CDR2 is YYNGEE in the germline V gene. CDR3 length equals 15 residues. The CDR3 loop is CASSVGGAVGNTIYF. DNA of the CDR3: TGTGCCAGCAGCGTAGGAGGGGCAGTAGGAAACACCATATATTTT.

This clonotype showed up just a few times. The chain is built from TRBV7-9 and TRBJ2-7, with 8 bases identical to TRBD1. CDR1 is SEHNR and CDR2 is FQNEAQ in the germline V gene (reference sequence). J gave up 0 bases and V 8 bases, and 12 bases lay outside the gene matches. The length of the CDR3 is 16 residues. In DNA form, the CDR3 reads TGTGCCAGCGGCGGATCGACAGGGGAAAGCTCCTACGAGCAGTACTTC. Translated: CASGGSTGESSYEQYF.

The sample holds many counts of this clonotype. This chain connects TRBV7-2 to TRBJ1-4; a possible D gene is TRBD1 (6 bases). Between the trimmed V and J ends, which lost 5 bases and 8 bases, there was a span of 24 bases. This CDR3 spans 17 amino acids. The V gene's germline CDR1 is SGHTA and CDR2 FQGNSA. DNA of the CDR3: TGTGCCAGCAGCCCCAGGGGCCCCCGAGGGTTTGGGGAAAAACTGTTTTTT. Amino acid sequence: CASSPRGPRGFGEKLFF.

This chain joins TRBV20-1 and TRBJ1-2; 8 bases line up with TRBD1. This CDR3 contains 12 residues. CDR1 is DFQATT and CDR2 is SNEGSKA in the germline V gene (reference sequence). The trim removed 5 bases at V and 6 bases at J, leaving 5 bases unmatched. The CDR3 DNA reads as TGCAGTGCTGGACAGGGTGTGGATGGCTACACCTTC. Its protein is CSAGQGVDGYTF.

This clonotype was detected many times. This chain connects TRBV2 to TRBJ2-6; TRBD1 matches at 9 bases. The CDR3 has 19 residues. The junction had 14 bases not matched to a gene; V was cut back by 6 bases and J by 2 bases. Germline CDR1 reads SNHLY; CDR2 reads FYNNEI. Here the CDR3 DNA reads TGTGCCAGCAGAGGGGCTACAGGGGGCTCCCCACCTGGGGCCAACGTCCTGACTTTC. This gives the protein CASRGATGGSPPGANVLTF.

Remarks on this clonotype: One end of the junction fails to match germline, which may point to a read error. This chain joins TRBV11-2 and TRBJ2-1; TRBD2 agrees at 15 bases. Germline V lookup: CDR1 SGHAT, CDR2 FQNNGV. The CDR3 is 19 amino acids. The CDR3 reads CASSSGLAGGPSSYNEQFF. The CDR3 nucleotides read TGTGCCAGCAGCTCGGGACTAGCGGGAGGCCCTAGCTCCTATAATGAGCAGTTCTTC.

The V call is TRBV6-1, the J call TRBJ1-1, with 8 bases aligning to TRBD1. Germline CDR1 reads MNHNS; CDR2 reads SASEGT. V lost 6 bases, J lost 3 bases, and 12 bases stayed unmatched. The CDR3 length is 16 residues. The CDR3 protein is CASRPIQGAWDTEAFF. CDR3 nucleotides: TGTGCCAGCAGACCTATTCAGGGGGCATGGGACACTGAAGCTTTCTTT.

The chain carries TRBV20-1 and TRBJ1-4; D is uncertain. This CDR3 contains 18 residues. Trimming left V 4 bases short and J 4 bases short, with 25 bases between. Germline CDR1 reads DFQATT; CDR2 reads SNEGSKA (reference sequence). The CDR3 region is CSATSYDPIPRHNEKLFF. In DNA form, the CDR3 reads TGCAGTGCTACAAGTTATGACCCGATCCCCCGCCATAATGAAAAACTGTTTTTT.

The table lists this clonotype with a few counts. The V and J genes are TRBV7-8 and TRBJ2-2; no clear D. The CDR3 sequence is 16 residues long. Germline values: CDR1 SGHVS, CDR2 FQNEAQ. Trimming cost V 2 bases and J 2 bases, with 12 bases left between them. In nucleotides, the CDR3 is TGTGCCAGCAGCTTATTCTCCGGAACAAACACCGGGGAGCTGTTTTTT. As protein: CASSLFSGTNTGELFF.

V gene TRBV5-1 combines with J gene TRBJ2-5; 7 bases map to TRBD1. Germline assignment: CDR1 SGHRS and CDR2 YFSETQ. The CDR3 consists of 14 residues. Trimming cost V 4 bases and J 2 bases; bases outside gene matches: 5. The CDR3 loop is CASSRDRVQETQYF. In DNA, the CDR3 is TGCGCCAGCAGCCGTGACAGGGTACAAGAGACCCAGTACTTC.

There are many counts of this clonotype. The chain uses TRBV7-3 and TRBJ2-5, with D perhaps given as TRBD1 or TRBD2 (5 bases each). CDR3 length: 16 residues. Germline V CDR1 and CDR2: SGHTA, FQGTGA. Trimming removed 0 bases from V and 4 bases from J, with 15 bases in between. CDR3 sequence reads: CASSLTGPDRGETQYF. CDR3 bases: TGTGCCAGCAGCTTAACGGGACCAGATCGGGGAGAGACCCAGTACTTC.

This clonotype was observed many times. The genes are TRBV7-9 and TRBJ1-5; D gene ambiguous. The length of the CDR3 is 15 residues. V lost 1 base and J lost 2, with 9 bases in between. CDR1 and CDR2 from the germline V gene are SEHNR and FQNEAQ (reference sequence). CDR3 loop: CASSLVLEGNQPQHF. The CDR3 bases are TGTGCCAGCAGCTTAGTCCTGGAGGGCAATCAGCCCCAGCATTTT.

This rearrangement joins TRBV28 to TRBJ2-6; D is undetermined. Trimming shortened V by 7 bases and J by 4 bases, and 8 bases separated the two germline ends. Germline CDR1 MDHEN, CDR2 SYDVKM. The CDR3 consists of 13 residues. CDR3 DNA: TGTGCCAGCAAGATCTCCGGGGCCAACGTCCTGACTTTC. Its protein is CASKISGANVLTF. The whole variable domain, remainder taken from reference TRBV28 and TRBJ2-6, is DVKVTQSSRYLVKRTGEKVFLECVQDMDHENMFWYRQDPGLGLRLIYFSYDVKMKEKGDIPEGYSVSREKKERFSLILESASTNQTSMYLCASKISGANVLTFGAGSRLTVL.

This clonotype was counted only a few times. The J gene is TRBJ2-1, the V gene TRBV28, with a weak D call TRBD2 (5 bases). With 4 bases removed from V and 13 bases from J, the gap between germline ends came to 14 bases. The germline V gene encodes CDR1 MDHEN and CDR2 SYDVKM. CDR3 size: 12 residues. DNA for the CDR3: TGTGCCAGCAGTTCAGCTGTGGGAGTTCAGTTCTTC. Protein product: CASSSAVGVQFF. Combining the CDR3 with reference TRBV28 and TRBJ2-1 gives the whole variable domain DVKVTQSSRYLVKRTGEKVFLECVQDMDHENMFWYRQDPGLGLRLIYFSYDVKMKEKGDIPEGYSVSREKKERFSLILESASTNQTSMYLCASSSAVGVQFFGPGTRLTVL.

This clonotype was picked up many times. V is TRBV7-8 and J is TRBJ1-6, with no clear D. The ends were cut back, 1 base at V and 6 bases at J, with 7 bases in the middle. CDR1 and CDR2 (germline): SGHVS, FQNEAQ. This CDR3 region has 14 residues. The CDR3 DNA reads TGTGCCAGCAGCTTAGGGGCAGTTAATTCACCCCTCCACTTT. Its translation: CASSLGAVNSPLHF.